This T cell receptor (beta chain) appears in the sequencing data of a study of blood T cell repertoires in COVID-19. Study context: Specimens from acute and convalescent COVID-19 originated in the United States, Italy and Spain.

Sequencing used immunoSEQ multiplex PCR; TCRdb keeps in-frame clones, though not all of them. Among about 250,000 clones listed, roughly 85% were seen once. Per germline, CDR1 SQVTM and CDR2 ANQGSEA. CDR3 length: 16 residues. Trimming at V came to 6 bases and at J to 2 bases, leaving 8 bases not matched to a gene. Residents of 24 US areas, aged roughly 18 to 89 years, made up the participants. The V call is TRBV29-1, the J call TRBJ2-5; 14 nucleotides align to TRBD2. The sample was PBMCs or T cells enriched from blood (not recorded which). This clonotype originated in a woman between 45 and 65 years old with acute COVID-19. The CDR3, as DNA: TGCAGCGTGTTAGGGACTAGCGGGGGTTCACAAGAGACCCAGTACTTC. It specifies CSVLGTSGGSQETQYF.